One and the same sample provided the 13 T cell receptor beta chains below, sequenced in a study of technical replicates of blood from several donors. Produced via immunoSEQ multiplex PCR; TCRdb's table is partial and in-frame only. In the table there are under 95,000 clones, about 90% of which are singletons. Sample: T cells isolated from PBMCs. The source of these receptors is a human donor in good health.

Written as DNA, the CDR3 is TGTGCCAGCAGCTGTGCGGGACAGGTCGGTAACTATGGCTACACCTTC. Encoded protein: CASSCAGQVGNYGYTF. The chain carries TRBV12-1 and TRBJ1-2; TRBD1, the D gene given by the table, was not confirmed from the DNA. TRBV12-1 constitutes a pseudogene. The CDR3 has 16 residues.

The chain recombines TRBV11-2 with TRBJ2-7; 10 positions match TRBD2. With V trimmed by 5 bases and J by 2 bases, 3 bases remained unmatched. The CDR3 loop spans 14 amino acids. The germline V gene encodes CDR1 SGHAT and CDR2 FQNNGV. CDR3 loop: CASSISGGAYEQYF. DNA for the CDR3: TGTGCCAGCAGCATAAGCGGGGGGGCCTACGAGCAGTACTTC.

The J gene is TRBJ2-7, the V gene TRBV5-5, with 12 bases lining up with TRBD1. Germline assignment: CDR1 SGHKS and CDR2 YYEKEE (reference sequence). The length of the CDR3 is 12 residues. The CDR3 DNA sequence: TGTGCCAGCAGCCCGGGACAGGGGGCGTATTCGGTC. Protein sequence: CASSPGQGAYSV.

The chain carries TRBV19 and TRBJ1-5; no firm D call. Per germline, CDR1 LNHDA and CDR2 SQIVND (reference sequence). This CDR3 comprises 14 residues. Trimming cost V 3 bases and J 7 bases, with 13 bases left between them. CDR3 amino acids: CASSMVGSGQPQHF. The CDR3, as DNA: TGTGCCAGTAGTATGGTAGGGTCGGGGCAGCCCCAGCATTTT.

The CDR3 loop is CASSDRAHETQYF. In nucleotides, the CDR3 is TGTGCCAGCAGTGACCGAGCCCACGAGACCCAGTACTTC. The chain recombines TRBV2 with TRBJ2-5, with D uncertain. The CDR3 runs to 13 residues. Deletions cut 3 bases from V and 5 bases from J, with 10 bases between. Per germline, CDR1 SNHLY and CDR2 FYNNEI.

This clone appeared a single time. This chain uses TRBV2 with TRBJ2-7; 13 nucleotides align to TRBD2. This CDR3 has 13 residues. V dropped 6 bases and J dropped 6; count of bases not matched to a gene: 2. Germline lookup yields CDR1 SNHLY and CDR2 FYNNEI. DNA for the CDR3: TGTGCCAGCAGGGGACTAGCGGGAATCGAGCAGTACTTC. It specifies CASRGLAGIEQYF.

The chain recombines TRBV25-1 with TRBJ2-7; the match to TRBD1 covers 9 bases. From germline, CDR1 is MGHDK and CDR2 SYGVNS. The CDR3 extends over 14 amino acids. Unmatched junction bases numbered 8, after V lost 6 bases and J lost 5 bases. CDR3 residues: CASRGTGWENEQYF. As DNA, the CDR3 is TGTGCCAGCAGGGGGACAGGGTGGGAGAACGAGCAGTACTTC.

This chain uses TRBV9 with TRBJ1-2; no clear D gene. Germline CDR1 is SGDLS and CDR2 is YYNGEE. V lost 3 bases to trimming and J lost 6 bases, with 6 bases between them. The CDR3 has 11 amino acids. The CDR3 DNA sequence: TGTGCCAGCAGCGCCCCGGATGGCTACACCTTC. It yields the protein CASSAPDGYTF.

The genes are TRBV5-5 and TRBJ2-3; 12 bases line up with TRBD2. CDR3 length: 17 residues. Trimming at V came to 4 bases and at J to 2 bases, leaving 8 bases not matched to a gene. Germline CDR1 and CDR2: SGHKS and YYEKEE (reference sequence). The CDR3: CASSVTSGRSLTDTQYF. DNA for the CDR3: TGTGCCAGCAGCGTTACTAGCGGGAGGAGTCTCACAGATACGCAGTATTTT.

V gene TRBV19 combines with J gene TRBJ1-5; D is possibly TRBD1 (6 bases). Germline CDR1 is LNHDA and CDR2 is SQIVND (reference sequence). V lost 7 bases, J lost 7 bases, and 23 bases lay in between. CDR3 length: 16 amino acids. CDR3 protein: CASTGQGSAVGQPQHF. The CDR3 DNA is TGTGCCAGTACAGGGCAGGGGAGCGCTGTGGGGCAGCCCCAGCATTTT.

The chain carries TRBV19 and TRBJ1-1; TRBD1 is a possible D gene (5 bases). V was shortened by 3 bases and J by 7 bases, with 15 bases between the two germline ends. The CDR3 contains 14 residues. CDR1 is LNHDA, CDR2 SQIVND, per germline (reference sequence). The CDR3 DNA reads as TGTGCCAGTAGTATTAACGGAGGGGAGGGTGAAGCTTTCTTT. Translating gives CASSINGGEGEAFF.

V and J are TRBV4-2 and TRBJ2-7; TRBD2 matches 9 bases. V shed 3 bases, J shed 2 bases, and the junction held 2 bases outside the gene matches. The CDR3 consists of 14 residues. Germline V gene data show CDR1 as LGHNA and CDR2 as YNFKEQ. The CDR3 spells CASSQREGTYEQYF. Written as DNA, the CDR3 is TGTGCCAGCAGCCAGCGGGAGGGGACCTACGAGCAGTACTTC.

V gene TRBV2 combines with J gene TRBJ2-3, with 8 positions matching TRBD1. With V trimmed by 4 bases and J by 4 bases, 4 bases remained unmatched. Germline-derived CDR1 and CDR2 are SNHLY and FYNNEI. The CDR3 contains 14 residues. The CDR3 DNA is TGTGCCAGCAGTGGGACAGGGATACCAGATACGCAGTATTTT. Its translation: CASSGTGIPDTQYF. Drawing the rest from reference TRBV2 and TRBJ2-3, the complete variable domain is EPEVTQTPSHQVTQMGQEVILRCVPISNHLYFYWYRQILGQKVEFLVSFYNNEISEKSEIFDDQFSVERPDGSNFTLKIRSTKLEDSAMYFCASSGTGIPDTQYFGPGTRLTVL.